The T cell receptor (beta chain) described here comes from a study of brain metastases from non-small cell lung cancer. The data were produced by immunoSEQ multiplex PCR, yet TCRdb's version contains in-frame clones alone and is incomplete. The sample has 4,500 or so clones, roughly four fifths seen once. The V gene lost 0 bases and the J gene lost 5 bases, with 8 bases spanning the gap. This CDR3 contains 13 residues. The germline gives CDR1 LGHNA, CDR2 YSLEER. The sample comprised tumor-adjacent normal tissue. V usage is TRBV4-3 and J usage is TRBJ2-7, with D uncertain. The clonotype comes from a donor aged 40 or older with non-small cell lung cancer. The CDR3 loop reads CASSQDYADEQYF. CDR3 DNA sequence: TGCGCCAGCAGCCAAGATTATGCAGACGAGCAGTACTTC.